This T cell receptor (beta chain) was profiled in a study of blood T cell repertoires in COVID-19. Study overall: The United States, Italy and Spain were the sources of the acute and convalescent COVID-19 samples.

Either two negative PCRs, clearance, or symptom resolution qualified Cohort 3 donors as recovered. Only in-frame clones appear in the TCRdb table, and some are missing; sequencing was by immunoSEQ multiplex PCR. The table shows more than 400,000 clones, with 90% occurring only once. This clonotype originated in a man between 18 and 35 years old who had recovered from COVID-19. Sequencing used PBMCs or T cells enriched from blood (not recorded which).

The CDR3 spells CASSVGGSEQYF. The CDR3 nucleotides are TGTGCCAGCAGCGTAGGCGGATCCGAGCAGTACTTC. The chain links TRBV9 to TRBJ2-7; D remains unclear. CDR3 length: 12 amino acids. V was pared by 0 bases and J by 6 bases, with 7 bases between. The germline V gene has CDR1 SGDLS and CDR2 YYNGEE. The variable domain in full, completed from reference TRBV9 and TRBJ2-7, reads DSGVTQTPKHLITATGQRVTLRCSPRSGDLSVYWYQQSLDQGLQFLIQYYNGEERAKGNILERFSAQQFPDLHSELNLSSLELGDSALYFCASSVGGSEQYFGPGTRLTVT.